A selection of T cell receptor beta chains follows, all from one sample in a study of human T cells and chemical hapten exposure. Via MiXCR, TCRdb re-called the RACE reads, giving one row per CDR3 protein. Among about 120,000 distinct CDR3 sequences listed, roughly an eighth were seen once. Source: whole blood, taken in connection with sensitization to the hapten diphenylcyclopropenone (DPC). The receptors come from a man between 18 and 35 years old with alopecia areata. Some clones in this sample may be carry-over from other donors' samples. CDR3s include the opening cysteine and the closing phenylalanine or tryptophan. The D gene is left open where the match is weak. The size field is filled for only some rows; it gives once, few, many or a size class.

d_gene: NA; abundance: NA; j_gene: TRBJ1-5; v_gene: TRBV3-1; CDR3nt: TGTGCCAGCAGCCAAGATGTCCCCGATCAGCCCCAGCATTTT; CDR3aa: CASSQDVPDQPQHF
d_gene: NA; abundance: few; j_gene: TRBJ1-1; v_gene: TRBV10-3; CDR3nt: TGTGCCATCAGGGGGACACCTGACGCCCTGAACACTGAAGCTTTCTTT; CDR3aa: CAIRGTPDALNTEAFF
d_gene: NA; abundance: NA; j_gene: TRBJ2-2; v_gene: TRBV5-1; CDR3nt: TGCGCCAGCAGCTCGAGGAGCGGACAGTCGAACACCGGGGAGCTGTTATTT; CDR3aa: CASSSRSGQSNTGELLF
d_gene: TRBD1; abundance: NA; j_gene: TRBJ2-1; v_gene: TRBV7-6; CDR3nt: TGTGCCAGCAGTCGACAGGGGGCCTACAATGAGCAGTTCTTC; CDR3aa: CASSRQGAYNEQFF
d_gene: NA; abundance: few; j_gene: TRBJ1-1; v_gene: TRBV7-8; CDR3nt: TGTGCCAGCAGCTTAGCCGGGGAAGCTTTCTTT; CDR3aa: CASSLAGEAFF
d_gene: NA; abundance: NA; j_gene: TRBJ1-4; v_gene: TRBV6-9; CDR3nt: TGTGCCAGCAGTTATCATTCTCCAGTCATGGAAGCAACTAATGAAAAACTGTTTTTT; CDR3aa: CASSYHSPVMEATNEKLFF
d_gene: NA; abundance: few; j_gene: TRBJ2-2; v_gene: TRBV12-3/TRBV12-4; CDR3nt: TGTGCCAGCAGTTTTAGAGGGCAAAACACCGGGGAGCTGTTTTTT; CDR3aa: CASSFRGQNTGELFF
d_gene: TRBD1; abundance: few; j_gene: TRBJ2-3; v_gene: TRBV11-2; CDR3nt: TGTGCCAGCAGCCCTTGGACAGGGATAGCAGATACGCAGTATTTT; CDR3aa: CASSPWTGIADTQYF
d_gene: TRBD1; abundance: NA; j_gene: TRBJ1-1; v_gene: TRBV6-1; CDR3nt: TGTGCCAGCAGTGACAGGGGGCGAAACACTGAAGCTTTCTTT; CDR3aa: CASSDRGRNTEAFF
d_gene: TRBD2; abundance: NA; j_gene: TRBJ2-7; v_gene: TRBV4-1; CDR3nt: TGCGCCAGCAGCCAAGCGTGGACTAGCGGGACATCCTACGAGCAGTACTTC; CDR3aa: CASSQAWTSGTSYEQYF
d_gene: NA; abundance: NA; j_gene: TRBJ2-3; v_gene: TRBV7-9; CDR3nt: TGTGCCAGCAGCAGCCGGGTCCCTTCGGCAGATACGCAGTATTTT; CDR3aa: CASSSRVPSADTQYF
d_gene: NA; abundance: few; j_gene: TRBJ2-3; v_gene: TRBV6-2/TRBV6-3; CDR3nt: TGTGCCAGCAGAACACAGTACACAGATACGCAGTATTTT; CDR3aa: CASRTQYTDTQYF
d_gene: NA; abundance: few; j_gene: TRBJ1-1; v_gene: TRBV7-9; CDR3nt: TGTGCCAGCAGCCCCTGGGGGCGGAGGTCGAGTATGAACACTGAAGCTTTCTTT; CDR3aa: CASSPWGRRSSMNTEAFF
d_gene: NA; abundance: few; j_gene: TRBJ1-2; v_gene: TRBV6-5; CDR3nt: TGTGCCAGCAGTTCTGAACTAATACAGGGCGGAGGCTACACCTTC; CDR3aa: CASSSELIQGGGYTF
d_gene: TRBD1; abundance: NA; j_gene: TRBJ2-7; v_gene: TRBV12-3/TRBV12-4; CDR3nt: TGTGCCAGCAGTCCCGGGACAGGGACCTACGAGCAGTACTTC; CDR3aa: CASSPGTGTYEQYF
d_gene: NA; abundance: few; j_gene: TRBJ2-2; v_gene: TRBV7-7; CDR3nt: TGTGCCAGCAGCTTAGAACGGGGCCGCGGCACCGGGGAGCTGTTTTTT; CDR3aa: CASSLERGRGTGELFF
d_gene: NA; abundance: NA; j_gene: TRBJ1-6; v_gene: TRBV4-3; CDR3nt: TGCGCCAGCAGCCAAGATTGGTCCTCACCCCTCCACTTT; CDR3aa: CASSQDWSSPLHF
d_gene: NA; abundance: NA; j_gene: TRBJ1-2; v_gene: TRBV6-6; CDR3nt: TGTGCCAGCAGTAGGAGGGAGGCTAACTATGGCTACACCTTC; CDR3aa: CASSRREANYGYTF
d_gene: NA; abundance: NA; j_gene: TRBJ1-2; v_gene: TRBV19; CDR3nt: TGTGCCAGCAGGGTGTTCCATGGCTACACCTTC; CDR3aa: CASRVFHGYTF
d_gene: NA; abundance: few; j_gene: TRBJ2-7; v_gene: TRBV28; CDR3nt: TGTGCCAGCAGTTTAAAGGGCCACGAGCAGTACTTC; CDR3aa: CASSLKGHEQYF
d_gene: NA; abundance: many; j_gene: TRBJ1-3; v_gene: TRBV5-4; CDR3nt: TGTGCCAGCAGCTTGGACAGGTCGAGCGGAAACACCATATATTTT; CDR3aa: CASSLDRSSGNTIYF
d_gene: NA; abundance: NA; j_gene: TRBJ1-5; v_gene: TRBV19; CDR3nt: TGTGCCAGTAAGGAACCCTGGGGCAATCAGCCCCAGCATTTT; CDR3aa: CASKEPWGNQPQHF